This entry lists 20 T cell receptor beta chains sequenced from one sample in a study of CD8 T cells in Susac syndrome. The RNA, 0.5 to 1 ug, was put through reverse transcription using random hexamers. TCRdb itself ran the immunoSEQ multiplex PCR reads through MiXCR, one entry per CDR3 protein. The table shows approximately 220,000 distinct CDR3 sequences, with approximately 90% occurring only once. The sequencing input was CD8+ T cells from PBMCs. These TCRs come from a human donor with multiple sclerosis.

The genes are TRBV24-1 and TRBJ2-1; D tentatively fits TRBD1 or TRBD2 (5 bases each). The V gene's germline CDR1 is KGHDR and CDR2 SFDVKD. V lost 12 bases to trimming and J lost 1 base, with 18 bases between them. The CDR3 is made up of 15 amino acids. CDR3 coding DNA: TGTGCCGCTGGGGCCGGGGACCTATCCTACAATGAGCAGTTCTTC. Translated: CAAGAGDLSYNEQFF.

This sequence joins TRBV7-9 and TRBJ2-2; D is ambiguous. Trimming stripped 1 base from V and 7 bases from J, with 7 bases between. Looked up from germline, CDR1 is SEHNR and CDR2 is FQNEAQ (reference sequence). This CDR3 has 13 amino acids. DNA for the CDR3: TGTGCCAGCAGCTTAGTCGTCGGCGGGGAGCTGTTTTTT. The encoded protein is CASSLVVGGELFF.

As for this clonotype: The germline gene is not matched at one end of the junction; a read error may be the cause. The V and J genes are TRBV7-7 and TRBJ2-5; 8 bases are a match to TRBD2. This CDR3 is 15 amino acids long. Germline V gene data show CDR1 as SSHAT and CDR2 as FNYEAQ (reference sequence). The CDR3 spells CASSDRAGAEETQYF. The CDR3 DNA follows: TGTGCTAGCAGCGACCGAGCGGGAGCGGAAGAGACCCAGTACTTC. Combining the CDR3 with reference TRBV7-7 and TRBJ2-5 gives the whole variable domain GAGVSQSPRYKVTKRGQDVTLRCDPISSHATLYWYQQALGQGPEFLTYFNYEAQPDKSGLPSDRFSAERPEGSISTLTIQRTEQRDSAMYRCASSDRAGAEETQYFGPGTRLLVL.

The rearrangement uses TRBV2 and TRBJ1-1; D call uncertain. The germline V gene has CDR1 SNHLY and CDR2 FYNNEI. The CDR3 is made up of 10 amino acids. The germline V and J ends were trimmed by 2 bases and 11 bases, with 6 bases remaining between them. CDR3 in amino acids: CASSERGAFF. CDR3 sequence (DNA): TGTGCCAGCAGTGAAAGAGGGGCTTTCTTT.

This chain uses TRBV24-1 with TRBJ1-5, with TRBD1 matching 7 bases. The V segment lost 2 bases and the J segment 5 bases; nucleotides outside the gene matches: 2. The CDR3 sequence is 14 residues long. Germline CDR1 reads KGHDR; CDR2 reads SFDVKD. This chain's CDR3 is CATSDWDSDQPQHF. In nucleotides, the CDR3 is TGTGCCACCAGTGATTGGGACAGTGATCAGCCCCAGCATTTT.

The V call is TRBV27, the J call TRBJ2-7; D is unclear. The CDR3 totals 15 residues. The germline V gene encodes CDR1 MNHEY and CDR2 SMNVEV (reference sequence). V was clipped by 3 bases and J by 3 bases, with 15 bases between them. The DNA of the CDR3 is TGTGCCAGCAGTTTGGCTAGTTGGTCCGACTACGAGCAGTACTTC. Its protein is CASSLASWSDYEQYF.

The J gene is TRBJ1-1, the V gene TRBV28; D is perhaps TRBD1 (6 bases). Trimming took 5 bases from V and 2 from J, leaving 15 bases between them. Germline V gives CDR1 MDHEN, CDR2 SYDVKM. This CDR3 has 15 amino acids. The CDR3 here is CASSPPGGGNTEAFF. The CDR3 DNA sequence: TGTGCCAGCAGTCCCCCCGGCGGGGGCAACACTGAAGCTTTCTTT.

V is TRBV7-9 and J is TRBJ2-3; a possible D gene is TRBD2 (5 bases). The CDR3 loop spans 14 amino acids. From germline, CDR1 is SEHNR and CDR2 FQNEAQ (reference sequence). The V end was cut by 7 bases, the J end by 3 bases, with 14 bases between. The CDR3 region has the DNA TGTGCCAGCACCGAGGGCAGTTGGACAGATACGCAGTATTTT. Protein: CASTEGSWTDTQYF.

The rearrangement uses TRBV7-9 and TRBJ2-7, with D hard to call. Germline V CDR1 and CDR2: SEHNR, FQNEAQ (reference sequence). The ends were cut back, 0 bases at V and 3 bases at J, with 9 bases in the middle. CDR3 length: 14 residues. The CDR3, as DNA: TGTGCCAGCAGCTTAGCGTTAAGGGACTACGAGCAGTACTTC. Translating it yields CASSLALRDYEQYF.

The V and J genes are TRBV29-1 and TRBJ2-1, with D possibly TRBD2 on 6 matching bases. V dropped 2 bases and J dropped 4 bases, with 12 bases sitting between them. Per the germline V gene, CDR1 is SQVTM and CDR2 is ANQGSEA. This CDR3 spans 14 amino acids. For the CDR3, the DNA is TGCAGCGTTGAATTTGCTAGCGCATACAATGAGCAGTTCTTC. Its translation is CSVEFASAYNEQFF.

The genes are TRBV20-1 and TRBJ2-1; 12 bases are a match to TRBD2. Losses at the gene ends were 0 bases for V and 4 bases for J; bases not matched to a gene: 1. The CDR3 has 15 residues. Germline V CDR1 and CDR2: DFQATT, SNEGSKA (reference sequence). The DNA of the CDR3 is TGCAGTGCTAGAGAGGGACTAGCGGGTTACAATGAGCAGTTCTTC. Protein sequence: CSAREGLAGYNEQFF.

The J gene is TRBJ1-5, the V gene TRBV7-2; perhaps TRBD1 as D (6 bases). This CDR3 has 13 amino acids. V was trimmed by 3 bases and J by 5 bases, leaving 8 bases between them. CDR1 SGHTA and CDR2 FQGNSA come from the germline V gene. The CDR3 protein is CASSFWGHQPQHF. The CDR3 coding sequence is TGTGCCAGCAGCTTCTGGGGGCATCAGCCCCAGCATTTT. The entire variable domain, with the rest obtained from reference TRBV7-2 and TRBJ1-5, is as follows: GAGVSQSPSNKVTEKGKDVELRCDPISGHTALYWYRQSLGQGLEFLIYFQGNSAPDKSGLPSDRFSAERTGGSVSTLTIQRTQQEDSAVYLCASSFWGHQPQHFGDGTRLSIL.

The chain joins TRBV20-1 to TRBJ2-7; D might be TRBD1 (5 bases). Germline lookup yields CDR1 DFQATT and CDR2 SNEGSKA (reference sequence). The V and J ends lost 6 bases and 0 bases respectively, with 12 bases between them. CDR3 length: 13 amino acids. The CDR3 DNA reads TGCAGTGCAGCCAGGGCTAGCTCCTACGAGCAGTACTTC. This sequence encodes CSAARASSYEQYF.

The rearrangement uses TRBV12-3 or TRBV12-4 and TRBJ2-3, with 11 nucleotides matching TRBD1. V was clipped by 4 bases and J by 2 bases; unmatched bases: 5. The CDR3 contains 16 residues. The CDR3 is CASSSPGQGDTDTQYF. Written as DNA, the CDR3 is TGTGCCAGCAGTTCCCCGGGACAGGGGGACACAGATACGCAGTATTTT.

This chain connects TRBV7-9 to TRBJ2-1, with 7 bases aligning to TRBD1. This CDR3 is 14 amino acids long. V shed 2 bases and J 5 bases; nucleotides not matched to a gene: 3. Germline CDR1 is SEHNR and CDR2 is FQNEAQ (reference sequence). The chain's CDR3 is CASSLHRGDNEQFF. DNA for the CDR3: TGTGCCAGCAGCTTACACAGGGGAGACAATGAGCAGTTCTTC.

The gene calls are TRBV5-5 and TRBJ1-1; no clear D gene. Per germline, CDR1 SGHKS and CDR2 YYEKEE (reference sequence). This CDR3 has 12 residues. V was cut by 1 base and J by 5 bases, with 6 bases left in between. The CDR3 is CASSLQSTEAFF. CDR3 coding DNA: TGTGCCAGCAGCTTGCAGTCTACTGAAGCTTTCTTT.

The chain carries TRBV5-6 and TRBJ2-2, with D maybe TRBD2 (6 bases). Germline V gene lookup returns CDR1 SGHDT and CDR2 YYEEEE. This CDR3 has 17 amino acids. V was clipped by 3 bases and J by 2 bases, with 17 bases between them. The CDR3, as DNA: TGTGCCAGCAGCTCACATCTGGCGGGACCTAACACCGGGGAGCTGTTTTTT. Translation gives CASSSHLAGPNTGELFF.

J is TRBJ2-1 and V is TRBV9; D remains unclear. The germline CDR1 and CDR2 sequences are SGDLS and YYNGEE. V lost 0 bases and J lost 6, with 4 bases in between. The CDR3 consists of 12 residues. CDR3 nucleotides: TGTGCCAGCAGCGTAGAGGGCAATGAGCAGTTCTTC. Protein sequence: CASSVEGNEQFF.

This chain links TRBV2 with TRBJ1-1, with D possibly matching TRBD1 (6 bases). This CDR3 is 14 amino acids long. The V end lost 8 bases, the J end lost 1 base, and 14 bases lay between the germline ends. Germline CDR1 reads SNHLY; CDR2 reads FYNNEI. The CDR3 DNA is TGTGCCAGCCCGACCGGGACACAGAACACTGAAGCTTTCTTT. As protein: CASPTGTQNTEAFF.

The chain recombines TRBV20-1 with TRBJ2-7; 7 nucleotides match TRBD1. Germline lookup yields CDR1 DFQATT and CDR2 SNEGSKA (reference sequence). Germline trimming cut 0 bases from V and 6 bases from J; bases unmatched to any gene: 11. CDR3 length: 15 amino acids. In DNA, the CDR3 is TGCAGTGCTAGAGATCTCGTGGCAGGGGGAATCGAGCAGTACTTC. Translated, it gives CSARDLVAGGIEQYF.